The 29 T cell receptor beta chains presented below share a single source sample, sequenced in a study of control samples from healthy donors and cancer patients. Sequencing used immunoSEQ multiplex PCR; TCRdb keeps in-frame clones, though not all of them. This table holds about 150,000 clones, 80% to 95% found once. Sequenced sample: blood. All receptors derive from a woman aged 30 to 39 in good health.

V gene TRBV14 combines with J gene TRBJ2-2; 7 bases align to TRBD2. CDR3 length: 18 amino acids. Germline V gives CDR1 SGHDN, CDR2 FVKESK. With V trimmed by 1 base and J by 1 base, 9 bases remained unmatched. CDR3 protein: CASSQGVAGLGNTGELFF. In DNA form, the CDR3 reads TGTGCCAGCAGCCAAGGGGTGGCCGGACTAGGGAACACCGGGGAGCTGTTTTTT. The variable domain in full, completed from reference TRBV14 and TRBJ2-2, reads EAGVTQFPSHSVIEKGQTVTLRCDPISGHDNLYWYRRVMGKEIKFLLHFVKESKQDESGMPNNRFLAERTGGTYSTLKVQPAELEDSGVYFCASSQGVAGLGNTGELFFGEGSRLTVL.

V is TRBV30 and J is TRBJ2-5; D ambiguous. The V end lost 1 base, the J end lost 3 bases, and 3 bases lay between the germline ends. CDR3 length equals 11 residues. Per germline, CDR1 GTSNPN and CDR2 SVGIG (reference sequence). The CDR3 region is CAWSAEETQYF. The CDR3 coding sequence is TGTGCCTGGAGTGCGGAAGAGACCCAGTACTTC.

This rearrangement joins TRBV15 to TRBJ1-1; no clear D. The CDR3 consists of 13 residues. The V gene lost 0 bases and the J gene lost 5 bases, with 7 bases spanning the gap. Germline CDR1 LNHNV, CDR2 YYDKDF (reference sequence). This CDR3 reads CATSREDGTEAFF. The CDR3 DNA is TGTGCCACCAGCAGAGAGGATGGGACTGAAGCTTTCTTT. Supplemented by reference TRBV15 and TRBJ1-1, the full variable domain reads DAMVIQNPRYQVTQFGKPVTLSCSQTLNHNVMYWYQQKSSQAPKLLFHYYDKDFNNEADTPDNFQSRRPNTSFCFLDIRSPGLGDTAMYLCATSREDGTEAFFGQGTRLTVV.

The gene calls are TRBV7-9 and TRBJ2-7; D might be TRBD2 (6 bases). CDR1 and CDR2 (germline): SEHNR, FQNEAQ (reference sequence). There are 14 residues in the CDR3. The V gene lost 4 bases and the J gene lost 2 bases, with 12 bases spanning the gap. CDR3 DNA: TGTGCCAGCAGCTCTCAGGGAGGACCCTACGAGCAGTACTTC. Translation: CASSSQGGPYEQYF.

This clone was observed once. The chain links TRBV5-1 to TRBJ2-3, with 10 bases fitting TRBD2. Germline V CDR1 and CDR2: SGHRS, YFSETQ. Germline trimming cut 4 bases from V and 1 base from J; bases unmatched to any gene: 3. This CDR3 has 15 residues. In nucleotides, the CDR3 is TGCGCCAGCAGCCCTAGCGGGGGAGGCACAGATACGCAGTATTTT. Protein product: CASSPSGGGTDTQYF.

This clone has at least ten counts. The J gene is TRBJ2-7, the V gene TRBV4-2; D is unresolved. Germline values: CDR1 LGHNA, CDR2 YNFKEQ. This CDR3 spans 15 amino acids. The ends were cut back, 1 base at V and 2 bases at J, with 12 bases in the middle. As DNA, the CDR3 is TGTGCCAGCAGCCAAGCGCTCGACACAACCTACGAGCAGTACTTC. It translates to CASSQALDTTYEQYF.

The chain joins TRBV11-1 to TRBJ1-1, with D possibly TRBD1 on 5 matching bases. The CDR3 runs 16 residues. The ends were cut back, 3 bases at V and 0 bases at J, with 14 bases in the middle. The germline gives CDR1 SGHAT, CDR2 FQDESV (reference sequence). DNA for the CDR3: TGTGCCAGCAGCTTTTCAGGGTCGAGGATGAACACTGAAGCTTTCTTT. Protein product: CASSFSGSRMNTEAFF.

The chain joins TRBV5-4 to TRBJ2-4; no clear D. The germline V gene encodes CDR1 SGHNT and CDR2 YYREEE (reference sequence). Trimming took 4 bases from V and 5 from J, leaving 10 bases between them. CDR3 length: 13 amino acids. The CDR3 sequence: CASSTGEENIQYF. CDR3 nucleotide sequence: TGTGCCAGCAGCACGGGCGAGGAAAACATTCAGTACTTC.

This clone occurred once. The rearrangement uses TRBV19 and TRBJ1-5, with TRBD1 identical over 7 bases. The length of the CDR3 is 13 residues. With 9 bases clipped from V and 4 bases from J, the junction kept 6 bases outside the gene matches. Germline V gene data show CDR1 as LNHDA and CDR2 as SQIVND (reference sequence). CDR3 amino acids: CASSRDRNQPQHF. The CDR3 DNA follows: TGTGCCAGCTCCCGGGACAGAAATCAGCCCCAGCATTTT.

The V call is TRBV11-1, the J call TRBJ2-5; either TRBD1 or TRBD2 may supply D (5 bases each). V dropped 2 bases and J dropped 1 base, with 8 bases sitting between them. This CDR3 is built from 14 residues. Germline V gives CDR1 SGHAT, CDR2 FQDESV (reference sequence). CDR3: CASSLRDPQETQYF. For the CDR3, the DNA is TGTGCCAGCAGCTTACGGGACCCCCAAGAGACCCAGTACTTC.

CDR3 residues: CASSQELSSTDTQYF. CDR3 sequence (DNA): TGCGCCAGCAGCCAAGAACTATCAAGCACAGATACGCAGTATTTT. The chain is built from TRBV4-3 and TRBJ2-3, with D uncertain. The CDR3 consists of 15 residues. Germline lookup yields CDR1 LGHNA and CDR2 YSLEER. V was shortened by 0 bases and J by 0 bases, with 7 bases between the two germline ends.

V is TRBV23-1 and J is TRBJ2-5; 14 bases line up with TRBD2. TRBV23-1 is classed as an ORF, of uncertain function. V gave up 7 bases and J gave up 1 base; unmatched junction bases: 2. The CDR3 has 15 amino acids. DNA of the CDR3: TGCGCCAGCACTGGGACTAGCGGGAGCCAAGAGACCCAGTACTTC. This gives the protein CASTGTSGSQETQYF.

A few counts support this clone. The chain joins TRBV5-1 to TRBJ1-2, with D hard to call. CDR1 is SGHRS and CDR2 is YFSETQ in the germline V gene. Deletions cut 4 bases from V and 2 bases from J, with 18 bases between. The CDR3 covers 16 residues. CDR3 sequence (DNA): TGCGCCAGCAGCCCCACGGCAGGAAGGCTGAACTATGGCTACACCTTC. Translating it yields CASSPTAGRLNYGYTF.

The chain has TRBV30 and TRBJ1-5; D may be TRBD1 (5 bases). The CDR3 has 13 amino acids. V gave up 1 base and J gave up 3 bases, with 7 bases separating them. Germline CDR1 is GTSNPN and CDR2 is SVGIG (reference sequence). The CDR3 spells CAWSGGDNQPQHF. The CDR3 bases are TGTGCCTGGAGTGGAGGGGACAATCAGCCCCAGCATTTT.

The rearrangement joins TRBV5-4 to TRBJ2-5, with D possibly matching TRBD1 (6 bases). The CDR3 loop spans 17 amino acids. V lost 0 bases to trimming and J lost 4 bases, with 19 bases between them. Per germline, CDR1 SGHNT and CDR2 YYREEE (reference sequence). CDR3 sequence: CASSLVDGGVGGETQYF. Written as DNA, the CDR3 is TGTGCCAGCAGCTTGGTCGATGGGGGCGTGGGTGGAGAGACCCAGTACTTC.

This chain uses TRBV27 with TRBJ1-1; 9 bases fit TRBD1. V lost 8 bases, J lost 3 bases, and 7 bases stayed unmatched. In germline, CDR1 is MNHEY, CDR2 SMNVEV (reference sequence). The CDR3 is 14 residues long. CDR3 bases: TGTGCCAGCGGACAGGGGCGGAGGGACACTGAAGCTTTCTTT. Translated: CASGQGRRDTEAFF.

The chain joins TRBV25-1 to TRBJ2-1; 8 positions match TRBD2. The trim removed 5 bases at V and 4 bases at J, leaving 13 bases unmatched. The CDR3 sequence is 17 residues long. The germline V gene encodes CDR1 MGHDK and CDR2 SYGVNS. For the CDR3, the DNA is TGTGCCAGCAGTACCGCCTACCCTAGCGGGCGGTACAATGAGCAGTTCTTC. Protein: CASSTAYPSGRYNEQFF.

The CDR3 region has the DNA TGTGCCAGCAGTGAGGGCGGGGACACCGGGGAGCTGTTTTTT. It encodes CASSEGGDTGELFF. This chain uses TRBV6-1 with TRBJ2-2; a possible D gene is TRBD2 (6 bases). Trimming removed 3 bases at V and 3 bases at J, with 8 bases between. CDR1 is MNHNS and CDR2 is SASEGT in the germline V gene. The CDR3 runs 14 residues.

The genes are TRBV6-5 and TRBJ2-1, with 8 bases lining up with TRBD1. V trimming: 4 bases; J trimming: 6 bases; junction bases outside the gene matches: 5. The length of the CDR3 is 14 residues. From germline, CDR1 is MNHEY and CDR2 SVGAGI. CDR3 nucleotide sequence: TGTGCCAGCAGTTCCCTCGGACAGGGCAATGAGCAGTTCTTC. This gives the protein CASSSLGQGNEQFF.

This chain connects TRBV3-1 (or the pseudogene TRBV3-2) to TRBJ2-7; the match to TRBD1 covers 12 bases. Trimming cost V 6 bases and J 1 base; bases outside gene matches: 13. The CDR3 totals 18 residues. The V gene's germline CDR1 is LGHDT and CDR2 YNNKEL (reference sequence). CDR3 protein: CASSPGTGGRLGSYEQYF. DNA of the CDR3: TGTGCCAGCAGTCCCGGGACAGGGGGCCGTTTGGGGTCCTACGAGCAGTACTTC.

This chain joins TRBV6-5 and TRBJ2-3, with TRBD1 as a possible D gene (6 bases). The CDR3 length is 15 residues. The V gene lost 2 bases and the J gene lost 2 bases, with 11 bases spanning the gap. The germline gives CDR1 MNHEY, CDR2 SVGAGI. The CDR3 DNA follows: TGTGCCAGCAGTTACGGGGGCGGCCTCACAGATACGCAGTATTTT. Amino acid sequence: CASSYGGGLTDTQYF.

This chain links TRBV4-1 with TRBJ1-1; D not resolved. The CDR3 is 14 amino acids. Between the trimmed V and J ends, which lost 1 base and 4 bases, there was a span of 10 bases. Germline CDR1 is MGHRA and CDR2 is YSYEKL. The CDR3 nucleotides read TGCGCCAGCAGCCAAGGACCGGAGGGCACTGAAGCTTTCTTT. Amino acids: CASSQGPEGTEAFF.

Remarks on this clone: Additional DNA sequences in this sample encode the identical CDR3. V and J are TRBV11-2 and TRBJ1-4; weak D call: TRBD1 (5 bases). The V and J ends lost 5 bases and 7 bases respectively, with 14 bases between them. Per germline, CDR1 SGHAT and CDR2 FQNNGV. The CDR3 is 14 residues long. CDR3 region: CASSRGGAGEKLFF. In DNA form, the CDR3 reads TGTGCCAGCAGCCGGGGCGGGGCGGGTGAAAAACTGTTTTTT.

V gene TRBV6-1 combines with J gene TRBJ2-1; 12 bases agree with TRBD2. Per the germline V gene, CDR1 is MNHNS and CDR2 is SASEGT. There are 18 residues in the CDR3. The V and J ends lost 0 bases and 5 bases, in that order; junction bases with no gene match: 8. The CDR3 coding sequence is TGTGCCAGCAGTGAAGCGCTTGGACTAGCGGGACCCCACAATGAGCAGTTCTTC. Its translation is CASSEALGLAGPHNEQFF.

V gene TRBV15 combines with J gene TRBJ2-1; the match to TRBD2 covers 7 bases. There are 15 residues in the CDR3. J was trimmed by 4 bases and V by 7 bases; bases with no gene match: 10. Germline loops: CDR1 LNHNV, CDR2 YYDKDF (reference sequence). Here the CDR3 reads CATTPRDYHYNEQFF. The CDR3 region has the DNA TGTGCCACCACCCCCCGGGACTATCATTACAATGAGCAGTTCTTC.

The chain joins TRBV3-1 (or the pseudogene TRBV3-2) to TRBJ1-5, with D hard to call. The CDR3 extends over 18 amino acids. The V gene lost 4 bases and the J gene lost 0 bases, with 19 bases spanning the gap. CDR1 and CDR2 (germline): LGHDT, YNNKEL (reference sequence). The CDR3 bases are TGTGCCAGCAGCCGCTCCCCCGGGAGGGTGGGTAGCAATCAGCCCCAGCATTTT. Amino acids: CASSRSPGRVGSNQPQHF.

In DNA form, the CDR3 reads TGTGCCACCAGTGATTTCGGTCAGCCCCAGCATTTT. It translates to CATSDFGQPQHF. The chain joins TRBV24-1 to TRBJ1-5, with D uncertain. Trimming cost V 1 base and J 6 bases, with 3 bases left between them. The CDR3 runs to 12 residues. Germline assignment: CDR1 KGHDR and CDR2 SFDVKD.

This sequence joins TRBV18 and TRBJ2-3; TRBD2 aligns across 16 bases. The germline CDR1 and CDR2 sequences are KGHSH and LQKENI. The V and J ends lost 6 bases and 2 bases, in that order; junction bases with no gene match: 5. The CDR3 totals 17 residues. In DNA, the CDR3 is TGTGCCAGCTCTCAAGGGACTAGCGGGAGGGCCACAGATACGCAGTATTTT. It translates to CASSQGTSGRATDTQYF.

V usage is TRBV9 and J usage is TRBJ1-6; D is ambiguous. Germline V gene sequence: CDR1 SGDLS, CDR2 YYNGEE. The CDR3 consists of 15 residues. The V gene lost 0 bases and the J gene lost 7 bases, with 11 bases spanning the gap. CDR3 amino acids: CASSVEGRRNSPLHF. As DNA, the CDR3 is TGTGCCAGCAGCGTAGAGGGCCGGCGGAATTCACCCCTCCACTTT.